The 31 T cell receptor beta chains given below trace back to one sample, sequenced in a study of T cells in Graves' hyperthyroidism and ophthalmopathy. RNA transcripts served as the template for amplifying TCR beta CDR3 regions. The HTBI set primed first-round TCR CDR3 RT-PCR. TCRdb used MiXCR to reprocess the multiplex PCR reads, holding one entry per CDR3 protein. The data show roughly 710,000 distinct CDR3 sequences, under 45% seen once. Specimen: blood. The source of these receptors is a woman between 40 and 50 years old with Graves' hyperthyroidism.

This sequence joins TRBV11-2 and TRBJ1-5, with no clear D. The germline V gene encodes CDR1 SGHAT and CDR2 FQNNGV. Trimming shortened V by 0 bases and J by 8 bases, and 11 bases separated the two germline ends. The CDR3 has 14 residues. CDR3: CASSLDRERKPQHF. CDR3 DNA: TGTGCCAGCAGCTTAGATAGGGAACGGAAGCCCCAGCATTTT.

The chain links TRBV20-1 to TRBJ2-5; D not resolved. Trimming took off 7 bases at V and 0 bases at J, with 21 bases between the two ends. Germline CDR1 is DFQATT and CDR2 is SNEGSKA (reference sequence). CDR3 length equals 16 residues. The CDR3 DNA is TGCAGTGTTACAATCGGTCTCCTATCCGACCAAGAGACCCAGTACTTC. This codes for CSVTIGLLSDQETQYF.

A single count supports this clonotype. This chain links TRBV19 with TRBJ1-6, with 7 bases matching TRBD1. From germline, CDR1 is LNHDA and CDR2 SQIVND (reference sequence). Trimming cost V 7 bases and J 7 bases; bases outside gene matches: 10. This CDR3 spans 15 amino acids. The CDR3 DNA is TGTGCCAGTATTCTATCTGGGACAGCCAATTCACCCCTCCACTTT. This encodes CASILSGTANSPLHF.

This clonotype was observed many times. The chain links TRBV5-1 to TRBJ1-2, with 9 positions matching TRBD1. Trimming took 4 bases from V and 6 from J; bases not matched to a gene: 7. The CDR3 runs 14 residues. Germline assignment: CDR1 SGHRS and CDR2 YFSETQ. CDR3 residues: CASSPGQGVDGYTF. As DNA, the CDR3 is TGCGCCAGCAGCCCGGGACAGGGAGTGGATGGCTACACCTTC.

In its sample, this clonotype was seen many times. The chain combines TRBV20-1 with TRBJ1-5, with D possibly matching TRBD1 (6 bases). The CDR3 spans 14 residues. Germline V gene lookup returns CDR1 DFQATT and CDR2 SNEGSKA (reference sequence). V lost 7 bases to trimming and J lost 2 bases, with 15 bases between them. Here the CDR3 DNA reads TGCAGTGACACGGGGGCACTTGGCAATCAGCCCCAGCATTTT. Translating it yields CSDTGALGNQPQHF.

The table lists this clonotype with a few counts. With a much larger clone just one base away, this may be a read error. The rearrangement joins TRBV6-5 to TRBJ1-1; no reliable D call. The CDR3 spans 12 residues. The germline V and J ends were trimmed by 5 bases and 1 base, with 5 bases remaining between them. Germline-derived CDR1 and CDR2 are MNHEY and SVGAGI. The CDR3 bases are TGTGCCAGCAGTGCCAGGAACACTGAAGCTTTCTTT. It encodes CASSARNTEAFF.

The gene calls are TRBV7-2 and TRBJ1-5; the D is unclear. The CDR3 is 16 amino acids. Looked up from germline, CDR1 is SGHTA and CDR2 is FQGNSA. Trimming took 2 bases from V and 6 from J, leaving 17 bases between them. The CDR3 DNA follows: TGTGCCAGCAGCTTAACGAGCGGGGAACGGGGTCAGCCCCAGCATTTT. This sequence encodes CASSLTSGERGQPQHF.

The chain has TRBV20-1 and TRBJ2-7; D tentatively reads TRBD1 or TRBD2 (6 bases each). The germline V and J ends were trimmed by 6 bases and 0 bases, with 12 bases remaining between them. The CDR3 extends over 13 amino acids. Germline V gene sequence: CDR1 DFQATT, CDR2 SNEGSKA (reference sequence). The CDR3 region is CSANREASYEQYF. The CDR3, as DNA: TGCAGTGCAAACAGGGAGGCCTCCTACGAGCAGTACTTC.

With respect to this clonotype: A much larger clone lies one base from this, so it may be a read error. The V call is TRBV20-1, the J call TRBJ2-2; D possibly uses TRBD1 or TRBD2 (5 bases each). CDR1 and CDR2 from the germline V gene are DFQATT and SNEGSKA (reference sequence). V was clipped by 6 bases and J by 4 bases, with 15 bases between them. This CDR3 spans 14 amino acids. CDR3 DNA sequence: TGCAGTGCCCCTCGGGGCAGCGGCACCGGGGAGCTGTTTTTT. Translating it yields CSAPRGSGTGELFF.

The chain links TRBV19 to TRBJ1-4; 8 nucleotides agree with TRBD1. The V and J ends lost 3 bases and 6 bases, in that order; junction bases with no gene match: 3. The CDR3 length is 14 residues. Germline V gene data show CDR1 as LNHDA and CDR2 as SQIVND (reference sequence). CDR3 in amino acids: CASSMDRVDEKLFF. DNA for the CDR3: TGTGCCAGTAGTATGGACAGGGTGGATGAAAAACTGTTTTTT. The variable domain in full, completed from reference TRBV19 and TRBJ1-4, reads DGGITQSPKYLFRKEGQNVTLSCEQNLNHDAMYWYRQDPGQGLRLIYYSQIVNDFQKGDIAEGYSVSREKKESFPLTVTSAQKNPTAFYLCASSMDRVDEKLFFGSGTQLSVL.

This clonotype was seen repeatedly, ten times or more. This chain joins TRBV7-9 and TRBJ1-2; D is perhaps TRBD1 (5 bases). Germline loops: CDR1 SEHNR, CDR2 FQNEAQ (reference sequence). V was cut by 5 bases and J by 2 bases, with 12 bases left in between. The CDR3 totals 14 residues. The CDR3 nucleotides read TGTGCCAGCAGCCAACAGGAGTTCAACTATGGCTACACCTTC. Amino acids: CASSQQEFNYGYTF.

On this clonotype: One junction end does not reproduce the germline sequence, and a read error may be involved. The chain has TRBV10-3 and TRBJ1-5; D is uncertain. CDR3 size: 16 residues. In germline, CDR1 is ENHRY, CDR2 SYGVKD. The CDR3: CASSATPMGINQPQHF. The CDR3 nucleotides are TGTGCCAGCAGTGCCACCCCGATGGGGATCAATCAGCCCCAGCATTTT.

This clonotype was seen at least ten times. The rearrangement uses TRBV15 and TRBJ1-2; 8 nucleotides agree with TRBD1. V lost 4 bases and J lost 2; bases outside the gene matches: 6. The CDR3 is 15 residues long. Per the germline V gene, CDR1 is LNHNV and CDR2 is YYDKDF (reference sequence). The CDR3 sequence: CATSIVQGANYGYTF. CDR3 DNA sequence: TGTGCCACCAGCATTGTCCAGGGGGCCAACTATGGCTACACCTTC.

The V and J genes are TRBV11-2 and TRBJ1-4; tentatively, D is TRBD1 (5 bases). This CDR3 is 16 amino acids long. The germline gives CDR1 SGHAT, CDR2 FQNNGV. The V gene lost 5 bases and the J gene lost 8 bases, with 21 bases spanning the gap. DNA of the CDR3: TGTGCCAGCAGCCCAGCTGTTTTGGGGGTCGGAGAAAAACTGTTTTTT. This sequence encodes CASSPAVLGVGEKLFF.

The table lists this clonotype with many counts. The CDR3 loop reads CASSSWTYTYEQYF. In nucleotides, the CDR3 is TGTGCCAGCAGCTCATGGACGTATACCTACGAGCAGTACTTC. V is TRBV7-8 and J is TRBJ2-7; D remains ambiguous. V lost 4 bases, J lost 2 bases, and 12 bases lay in between. The CDR3 consists of 14 residues. In germline, CDR1 is SGHVS, CDR2 FQNEAQ.

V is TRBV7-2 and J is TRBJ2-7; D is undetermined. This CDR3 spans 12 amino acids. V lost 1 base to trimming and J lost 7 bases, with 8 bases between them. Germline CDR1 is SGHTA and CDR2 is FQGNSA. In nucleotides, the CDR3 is TGTGCCAGCAGCTTAGTTAGGAATGAGCAGTACTTC. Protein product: CASSLVRNEQYF.

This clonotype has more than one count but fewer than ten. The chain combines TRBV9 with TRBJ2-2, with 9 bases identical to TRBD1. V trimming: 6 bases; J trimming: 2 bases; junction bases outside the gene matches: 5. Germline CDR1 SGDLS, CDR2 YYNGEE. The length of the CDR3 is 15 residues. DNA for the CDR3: TGTGCCAGCACCAAGGGACAGGGAAACACCGGGGAGCTGTTTTTT. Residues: CASTKGQGNTGELFF.

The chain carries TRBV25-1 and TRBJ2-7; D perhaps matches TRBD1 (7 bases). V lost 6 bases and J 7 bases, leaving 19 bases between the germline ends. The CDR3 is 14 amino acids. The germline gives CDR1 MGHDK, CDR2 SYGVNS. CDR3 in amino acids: CASRAGGSYNEQYF. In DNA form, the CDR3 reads TGTGCCAGCAGGGCAGGGGGGAGCTACAATGAGCAGTACTTC.

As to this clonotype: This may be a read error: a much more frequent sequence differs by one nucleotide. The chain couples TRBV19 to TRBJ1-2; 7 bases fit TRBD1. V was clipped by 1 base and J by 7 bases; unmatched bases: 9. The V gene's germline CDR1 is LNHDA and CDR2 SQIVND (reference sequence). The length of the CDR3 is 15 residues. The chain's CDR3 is CASSIAGQSFCGYTF. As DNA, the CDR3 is TGTGCCAGTAGTATAGCGGGACAGAGCTTCTGTGGCTACACCTTC.

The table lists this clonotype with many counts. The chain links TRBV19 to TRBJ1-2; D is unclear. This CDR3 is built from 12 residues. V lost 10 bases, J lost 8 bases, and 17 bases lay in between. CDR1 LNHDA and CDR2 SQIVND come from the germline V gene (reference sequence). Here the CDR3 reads CAIKKTVEGYTF. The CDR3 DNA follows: TGTGCCATAAAGAAAACGGTAGAGGGCTACACCTTC.

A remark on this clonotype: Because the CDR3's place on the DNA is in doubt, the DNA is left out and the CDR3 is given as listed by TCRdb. This chain's CDR3 is CASSPDRGRKNCFF. The chain uses TRBV7-2 and TRBJ1-4; the table assigns TRBD1, which was not confirmed against the DNA. CDR1 and CDR2 (germline): SGHTA, FQGNSA. The CDR3 has 14 amino acids, counting both end residues.

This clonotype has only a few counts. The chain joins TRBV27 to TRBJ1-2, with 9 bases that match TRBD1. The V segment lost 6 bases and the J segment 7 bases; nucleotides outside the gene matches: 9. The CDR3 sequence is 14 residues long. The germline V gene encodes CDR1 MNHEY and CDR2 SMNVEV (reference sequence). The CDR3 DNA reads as TGTGCCAGCAGCCTTGGGACAGGGATCGGTGGCTACACCTTC. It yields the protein CASSLGTGIGGYTF.

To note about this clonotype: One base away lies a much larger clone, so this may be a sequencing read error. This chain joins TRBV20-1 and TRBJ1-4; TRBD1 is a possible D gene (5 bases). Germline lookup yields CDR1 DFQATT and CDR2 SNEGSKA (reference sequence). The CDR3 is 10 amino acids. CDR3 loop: CSVGAGKLLF. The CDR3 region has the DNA TGCAGTGTAGGGGCTGGAAAACTGCTTTTT.

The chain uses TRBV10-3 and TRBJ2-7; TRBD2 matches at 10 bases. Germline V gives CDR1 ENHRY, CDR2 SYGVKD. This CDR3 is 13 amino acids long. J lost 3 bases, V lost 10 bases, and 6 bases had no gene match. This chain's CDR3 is CARLAGVFYEQYF. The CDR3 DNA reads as TGTGCCAGGCTAGCGGGAGTGTTCTACGAGCAGTACTTC.

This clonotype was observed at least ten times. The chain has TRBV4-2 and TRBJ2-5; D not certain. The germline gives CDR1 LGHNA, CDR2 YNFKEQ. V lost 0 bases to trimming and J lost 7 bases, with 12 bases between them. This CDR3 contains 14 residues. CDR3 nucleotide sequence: TGTGCCAGCAGCCAAGACTCCGTATTTCGGACCCAGTACTTC. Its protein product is CASSQDSVFRTQYF.

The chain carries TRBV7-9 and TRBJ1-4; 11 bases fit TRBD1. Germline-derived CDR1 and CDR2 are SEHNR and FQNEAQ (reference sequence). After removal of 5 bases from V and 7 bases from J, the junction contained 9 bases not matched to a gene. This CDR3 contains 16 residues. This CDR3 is CASSPRGTGGGEKLFF. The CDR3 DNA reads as TGTGCCAGCAGCCCCCGGGGGACAGGGGGAGGTGAAAAACTGTTTTTT.

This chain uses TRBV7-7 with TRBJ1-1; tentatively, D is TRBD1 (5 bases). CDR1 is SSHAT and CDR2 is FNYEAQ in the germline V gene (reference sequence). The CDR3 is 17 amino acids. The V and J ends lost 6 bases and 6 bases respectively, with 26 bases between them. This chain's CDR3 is CASSYSITTLPGPEAFF. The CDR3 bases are TGTGCCAGCAGTTACTCAATCACGACACTACCGGGGCCTGAAGCTTTCTTT.

CDR3 loop: CSASAGTPGREQYF. In DNA form, the CDR3 reads TGCAGTGCTTCCGCCGGGACCCCAGGGAGGGAGCAGTACTTC. The J gene is TRBJ2-7, the V gene TRBV20-1; TRBD2 is a possible D gene (6 bases). Germline lookup yields CDR1 DFQATT and CDR2 SNEGSKA (reference sequence). This CDR3 comprises 14 residues. V lost 5 bases and J lost 7, with 21 bases in between.

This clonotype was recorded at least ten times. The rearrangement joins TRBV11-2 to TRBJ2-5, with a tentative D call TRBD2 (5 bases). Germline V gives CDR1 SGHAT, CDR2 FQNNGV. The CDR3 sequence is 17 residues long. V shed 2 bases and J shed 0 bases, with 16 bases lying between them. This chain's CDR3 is CASSLHAPGVYQETQYF. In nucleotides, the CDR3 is TGTGCCAGCAGCTTACACGCGCCCGGGGTATACCAAGAGACCCAGTACTTC.

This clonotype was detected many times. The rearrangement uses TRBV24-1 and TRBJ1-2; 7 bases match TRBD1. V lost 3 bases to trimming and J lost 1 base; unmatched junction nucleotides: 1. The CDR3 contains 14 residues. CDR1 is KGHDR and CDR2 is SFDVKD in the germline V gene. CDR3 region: CATSDRQGNYGYTF. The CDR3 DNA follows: TGTGCCACCAGTGATAGACAGGGTAACTATGGCTACACCTTC.

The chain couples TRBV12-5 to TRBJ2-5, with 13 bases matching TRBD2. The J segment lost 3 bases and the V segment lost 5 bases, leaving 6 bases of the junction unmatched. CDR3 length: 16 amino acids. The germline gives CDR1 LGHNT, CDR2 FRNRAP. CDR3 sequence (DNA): TGTGCTAGTGGTCCTCCGGGACTAGCGGGGAAAGAGACCCAGTACTTC. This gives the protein CASGPPGLAGKETQYF.